The clone carrying this T cell receptor (beta chain) has ten or more counts. Its antigen is not known. This entry comes from a study of T cells in Graves' hyperthyroidism and ophthalmopathy. Study-level findings and limits: Model-based prediction identified ophthalmopathy a median 6.5 months prior to its onset. Most expanded thyroid clonotypes above 0.001 also appeared in blood.

Uncontrolled infection, other autoimmune disease, pregnancy or lactation excluded patients. The PBMCs studied were ones that came from 8 to 10 ml fresh peripheral blood. Amplified regions were TCR beta CDR3 sequences from RNA transcripts. The HTBI primer set was used in a first-round RT-PCR of the TCR CDR3. TCRdb reanalysed the multiplex PCR reads using MiXCR and keeps one entry per CDR3 protein. The repertoire holds 500,000 to 800,000 distinct CDR3 sequences, around 15% seen once, with roughly an eighth in the top ten. V lost 5 bases to trimming and J lost 6 bases, with 13 bases between them. From germline, CDR1 is MDHEN and CDR2 SYDVKM. The CDR3 sequence is 13 residues long.

The material sequenced was blood. The V gene is TRBV28, the J gene TRBJ1-2; the D is unclear. The source is a woman aged 45-65 years with Graves' ophthalmopathy. CDR3 amino acids: CASSPYIRDGYTF. CDR3 nucleotide sequence: TGTGCCAGCAGTCCTTACATCCGGGATGGCTACACCTTC.